This TCR beta chain was found in a study of beta chain features in type 1 diabetes. The CDR3 contains 13 residues. Trimming removed 7 bases from V and 4 bases from J; junction bases left unmatched: 6. Germline CDR1 is SQVTM and CDR2 is ANQGSEA. Expressed TCRB transcripts were sequenced after all isolated RNA was converted to cDNA. The method was immunoSEQ multiplex PCR; TCRdb's version includes in-frame clones alone and lacks a portion of them. The sample includes under 400,000 clones, about 12% of them seen just once. Whole-study results and caveats: The question left open here concerned HLA type influencing TCRB rearrangement.

Concerning this clone: Its antigen is still unknown.

This clonotype was sampled from a man aged 18 to 30 in good health. Sequenced sample: naive CD4+ T cells from blood. The chain is built from TRBV29-1 and TRBJ1-1, with 10 bases identical to TRBD1. As DNA, the CDR3 is TGCAGCGGCGAGACAGGGGGCCGCACTGAAGCTTTCTTT. It is translated as CSGETGGRTEAFF.